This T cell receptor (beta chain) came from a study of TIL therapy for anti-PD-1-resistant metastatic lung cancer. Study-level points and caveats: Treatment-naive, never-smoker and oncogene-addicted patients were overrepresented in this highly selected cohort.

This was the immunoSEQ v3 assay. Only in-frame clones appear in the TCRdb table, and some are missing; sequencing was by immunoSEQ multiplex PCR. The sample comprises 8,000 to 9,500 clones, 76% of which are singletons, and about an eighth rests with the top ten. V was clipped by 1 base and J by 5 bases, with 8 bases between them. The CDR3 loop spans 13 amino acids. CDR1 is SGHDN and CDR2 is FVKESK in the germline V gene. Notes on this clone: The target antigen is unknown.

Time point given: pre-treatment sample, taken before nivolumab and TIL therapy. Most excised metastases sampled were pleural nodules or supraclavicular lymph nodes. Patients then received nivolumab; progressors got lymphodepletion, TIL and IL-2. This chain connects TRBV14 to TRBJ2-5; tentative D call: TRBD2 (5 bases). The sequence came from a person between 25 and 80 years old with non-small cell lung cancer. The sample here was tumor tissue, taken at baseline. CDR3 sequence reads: CASSQVGSETQYF. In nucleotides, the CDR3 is TGTGCCAGCAGCCAAGTAGGGAGCGAGACCCAGTACTTC.